Listed below are T cell receptor beta chains from one sample, sequenced in a study of blood T cells in healthy people across ages. TCRdb reanalysed the 5' RACE reads using MiXCR and keeps one entry per CDR3 protein. The sample yields 1.2 million to 1.5 million distinct CDR3 sequences, roughly 40% seen once. Source material: blood. All receptors derive from a woman between 18 and 30 years old in good health. The CDR3 runs from the conserved cysteine through the conserved F or W. D genes are given only for firm matches. The size of a clone is reported for some rows only, either as once, few or many, or as a class for expanded clones.

j_gene | v_gene | d_gene | len | abundance | CDR3nt | CDR3aa
TRBJ2-7 | TRBV7-2 | TRBD2 | 15 | few | TGTGCCAGCAGCGCGACTAGCGGGGGTCCCTACGAGCAGTACTTC | CASSATSGGPYEQYF
TRBJ1-2 | TRBV6-5 | NA | 13 | many | TGTGCCAGCAGTGGGGCAGGGGACTATGGCTACACCTTC | CASSGAGDYGYTF
TRBJ1-2 | TRBV20-1 | NA | 16 | NA | TGCAGTGCTAGGGGGCAAGGGGGACTAGAAAACTATGGCTACACCTTC | CSARGQGGLENYGYTF
TRBJ2-4 | TRBV5-1 | TRBD2 | 14 | NA | TGCGCCAGCAGCCCGACTAGCGGGAGTGTTGAGCAGTACTTC | CASSPTSGSVEQYF
TRBJ1-5 | TRBV6-6 | NA | 15 | many | TGTGCCAGCAGTTACTCAACCGGGGAGGATCAGCCCCAGCATTTT | CASSYSTGEDQPQHF
TRBJ2-1 | TRBV20-1 | TRBD2 | 16 | NA | TGCAGCGCCCCTACTAGCGGGGGTAGCTCCTACAATGAGCAGTTCTTC | CSAPTSGGSSYNEQFF
TRBJ2-1 | TRBV6-5 | NA | 15 | many | TGTGCCAGCAGTTCCCAGGGGTACTCCTACAATGAGCAGTTCTTC | CASSSQGYSYNEQFF
TRBJ1-5 | TRBV12-3/TRBV12-4 | NA | 15 | few | TGTGCCAGCACCCCGGGCCCAGCGGGCAATCAGCCCCAGCATTTT | CASTPGPAGNQPQHF
TRBJ2-3 | TRBV20-1 | TRBD2 | 18 | once | TGCAGTGCTAGAGACGGCGGGGGGCTACAGTCGGGGACAGATACGCAGTATTTT | CSARDGGGLQSGTDTQYF
TRBJ2-3 | TRBV6-4 | NA | 15 | NA | TGTGCCAGCAGTGCCGGACGGGGGGCAACAGATACGCAGTATTTT | CASSAGRGATDTQYF
TRBJ1-2 | TRBV28 | NA | 16 | few | TGTGCCAGCAGTTCCCCTACCGGCGGGGCGCACTATGGCTACACCTTC | CASSSPTGGAHYGYTF
TRBJ2-5 | TRBV12-3/TRBV12-4 | NA | 15 | few | TGTGCCAGCAGTTTACAGCTGGGATCAAAAGAGACCCAGTACTTC | CASSLQLGSKETQYF
TRBJ1-5 | TRBV2 | TRBD1 | 13 | NA | TGTGCCAGCACTGGACAGGAGAATCAGCCCCAGCATTTC | CASTGQENQPQHF
TRBJ2-3 | TRBV7-2 | TRBD2 | 16 | few | TGTGCCAGCAGCTTAGGAGTAGCGGGAGTTGAAGATACGCAGTATTTT | CASSLGVAGVEDTQYF
TRBJ1-2 | TRBV20-1 | NA | 13 | NA | TGCAGTGCTCCCAGGACAGAGAGCTATGGCTACACCTTC | CSAPRTESYGYTF